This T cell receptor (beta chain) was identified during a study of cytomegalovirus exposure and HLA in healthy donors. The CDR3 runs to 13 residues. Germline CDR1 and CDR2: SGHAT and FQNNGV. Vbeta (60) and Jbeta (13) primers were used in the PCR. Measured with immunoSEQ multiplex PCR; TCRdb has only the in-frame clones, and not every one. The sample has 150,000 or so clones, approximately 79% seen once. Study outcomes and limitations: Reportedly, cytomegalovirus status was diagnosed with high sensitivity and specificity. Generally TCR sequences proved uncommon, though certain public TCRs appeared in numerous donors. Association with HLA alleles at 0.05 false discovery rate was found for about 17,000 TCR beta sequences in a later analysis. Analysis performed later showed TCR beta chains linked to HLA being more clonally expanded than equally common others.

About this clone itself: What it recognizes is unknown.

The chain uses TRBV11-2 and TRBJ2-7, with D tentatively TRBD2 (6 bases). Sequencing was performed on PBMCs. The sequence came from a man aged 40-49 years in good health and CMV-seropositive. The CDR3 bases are TGTGCTGTATCCGGGGGAGGCGCTTACGAGCAGTACTTC. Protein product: CAVSGGGAYEQYF.